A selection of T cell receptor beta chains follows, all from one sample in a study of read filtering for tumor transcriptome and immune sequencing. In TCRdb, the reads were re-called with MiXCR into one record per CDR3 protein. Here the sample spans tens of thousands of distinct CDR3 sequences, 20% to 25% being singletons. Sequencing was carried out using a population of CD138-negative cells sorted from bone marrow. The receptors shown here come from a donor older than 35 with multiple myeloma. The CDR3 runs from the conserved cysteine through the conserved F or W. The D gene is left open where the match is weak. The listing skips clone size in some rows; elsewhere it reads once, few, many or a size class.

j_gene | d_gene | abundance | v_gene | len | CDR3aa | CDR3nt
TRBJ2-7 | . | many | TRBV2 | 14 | CASSEGRNSYEQYF | TGTGCCAGCAGTGAGGGACGGAACTCCTACGAGCAGTACTTC
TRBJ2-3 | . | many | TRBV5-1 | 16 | CASSLGGRLSTDTQYF | TGCGCCAGCAGCTTGGGGGGGCGCCTGAGCACAGATACGCAGTATTTT
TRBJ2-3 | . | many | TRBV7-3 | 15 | CASSPRSGVTDTQYF | TGTGCCAGCAGCCCGAGATCCGGGGTCACAGATACGCAGTATTTT
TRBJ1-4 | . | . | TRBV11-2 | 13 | CASNSTGWEKLFF | TGTGCCAGCAACTCGACCGGGTGGGAAAAACTGTTTTTT
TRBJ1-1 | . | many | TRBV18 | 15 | CASSPLDSLNTEAFF | TGTGCCAGCTCACCTCTGGACAGTTTGAACACTGAAGCTTTCTTT
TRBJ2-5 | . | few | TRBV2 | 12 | CASQGIGETQYF | TGTGCCTCGCAGGGGATCGGAGAGACCCAGTACTTC
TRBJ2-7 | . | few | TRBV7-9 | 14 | CASSLGSRTLEQYF | TGTGCCAGCAGCTTAGGGAGTCGGACCCTTGAGCAGTACTTC
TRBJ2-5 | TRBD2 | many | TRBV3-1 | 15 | CASSQPSGGAETQYF | TGTGCCAGCAGCCAACCTAGCGGGGGGGCTGAGACCCAGTACTTC
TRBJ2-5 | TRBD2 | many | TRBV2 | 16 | CASSERLAGGIETQYF | TGTGCCAGCAGTGAAAGACTAGCGGGGGGTATAGAGACCCAGTACTTC
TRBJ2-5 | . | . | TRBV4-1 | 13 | CASSQVLPETQYF | TGCGCCAGCAGCCAAGTTCTCCCGGAGACCCAGTACTTC
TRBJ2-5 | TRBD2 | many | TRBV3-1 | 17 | CASSQGLAGLVQETQYF | TGTGCCAGCAGCCAAGGCCTAGCGGGGCTAGTTCAAGAGACCCAGTACTTC
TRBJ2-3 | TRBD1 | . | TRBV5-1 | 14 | CASSATGGTDTQYF | TGCGCCAGCAGCGCTACAGGGGGCACAGATACGCAGTATTTT
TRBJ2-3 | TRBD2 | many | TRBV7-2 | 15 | CASSPRGGRTDTQYF | TGTGCCAGCAGCCCGCGGGGGGGTAGGACAGATACGCAGTATTTT
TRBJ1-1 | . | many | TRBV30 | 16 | CAWHGNWDSTSSEAFF | TGTGCCTGGCATGGGAATTGGGACTCCACTTCGTCTGAAGCTTTCTTT
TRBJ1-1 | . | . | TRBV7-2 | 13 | CASSLARAAEAFF | TGTGCCAGCAGCTTAGCGAGGGCTGCTGAAGCTTTCTTT
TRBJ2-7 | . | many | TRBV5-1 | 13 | CASSLGWLYEQYF | TGCGCCAGCAGCTTGGGCTGGCTCTACGAGCAGTACTTC
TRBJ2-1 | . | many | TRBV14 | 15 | CASSPSPLIHNEQFF | TGTGCCAGCAGCCCCTCACCCCTGATACACAATGAGCAGTTCTTC
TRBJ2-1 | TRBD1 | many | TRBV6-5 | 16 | CASSLQGGRSYNEQFF | TGTGCCAGCAGTCTACAGGGGGGTAGATCCTACAATGAGCAGTTCTTC
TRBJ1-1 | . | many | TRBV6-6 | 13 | CASSKGLSLEAFF | TGTGCCAGCAGCAAGGGGCTGAGCTTGGAAGCTTTCTTT
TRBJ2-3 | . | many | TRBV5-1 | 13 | CATSAASTDTQYF | TGCGCCACCTCGGCGGCCAGCACAGATACGCAGTATTTT
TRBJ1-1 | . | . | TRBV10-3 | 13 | CAIRGGPNTEAFF | TGTGCCATCAGGGGGGGTCCTAACACTGAAGCTTTCTTT
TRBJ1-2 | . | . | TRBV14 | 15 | CASSQGRPNLYGYTF | TGTGCCAGCAGCCAAGGACGGCCGAACCTCTATGGCTACACCTTC
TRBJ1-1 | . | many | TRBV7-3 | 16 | CASSPTGIGANTEAFF | TGTGCCAGCAGCCCTACAGGGATTGGGGCGAACACTGAAGCTTTCTTT
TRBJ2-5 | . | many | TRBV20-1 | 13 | CSARDRGQETQYF | TGCAGTGCTCGCGACCGGGGGCAAGAGACCCAGTACTTC
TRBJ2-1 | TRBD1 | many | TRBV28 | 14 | CASSYGTGYNEQFF | TGTGCCAGCAGTTACGGGACAGGGTACAATGAGCAGTTCTTC
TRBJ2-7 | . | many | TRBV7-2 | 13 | CASSFRPTYEQYF | TGTGCCAGCAGCTTCCGACCTACCTACGAGCAGTACTTC
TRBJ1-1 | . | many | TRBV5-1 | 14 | CASSLATLSTEAFF | TGCGCCAGCAGCTTGGCCACACTGAGCACTGAAGCTTTCTTT